The rows below give T cell receptor beta chains drawn from one sample of a study of blood T cell repertoires in COVID-19. Using immunoSEQ multiplex PCR, the repertoire was profiled, and TCRdb retains in-frame clones only, with some absent. The sample consists of 150,000 to 200,000 clones, 85% to 95% of them appearing once. The sample was peripheral blood. Source of these receptors: a woman between 50 and 59 years old with acute or convalescent COVID-19. Both conserved end residues are part of each CDR3. The D gene is left open where the match is weak. A clone size is listed for some rows: how often the clone was seen (once, few, many), or a class if it is expanded.

clone_size j_call v_call d_call cdr3_nt cdr3_aa
- TRBJ2-3 TRBV29-1 TRBD2 TGCAGCGTTGAATCTAGCGGACACACAGATACGCAGTATTTT CSVESSGHTDTQYF
- TRBJ1-1 TRBV19 - TGTGCCAGTAGAACCGGACAGTTGATCCTGACTGAAGCTTTCTTT CASRTGQLILTEAFF
- TRBJ2-1 TRBV6-1 TRBD1 TGTGCCAGCAGTGAAGCAACAGGGGTGACCTACAATGAGCAGTTCTTC CASSEATGVTYNEQFF
- TRBJ1-1 TRBV12-3/TRBV12-4 - TGTGCCAGCAATAGGGCGACAGATCCTGAAGCTTTCTTT CASNRATDPEAFF
- TRBJ1-2 TRBV5-6 - TGTGCCAGCAGCCTCCGGTGGGGGGACTATGGCTACACCTTC CASSLRWGDYGYTF
- TRBJ1-2 TRBV5-1 - TGCGCCAGCAGCTTGGGTGTAGAGGGCTACACCTTC CASSLGVEGYTF
- TRBJ2-2 TRBV5-6 - TGTGCCAGCAGCTTGATAATATTAACCGGGGAGCTGTTTTTT CASSLIILTGELFF
- TRBJ2-1 TRBV6-2/TRBV6-3 TRBD2 TGTGCCAGCAGCAACGGGGGGAGAGGGTACAATGAGCAGTTCTTC CASSNGGRGYNEQFF
once TRBJ2-1 TRBV19 TRBD2 TGTGCCAGTAGTATAGGACTAGCGAGCTACAATGAGCAGTTCTTC CASSIGLASYNEQFF
- TRBJ1-1 TRBV10-2 TRBD1 TGCGCCAGCAGTGAGGACAGGGGGACTGAAGCTTTCTTT CASSEDRGTEAFF
- TRBJ2-5 TRBV28 TRBD1 TGTGCCAGTAGACAGGGCAATCACCAAGAGACCCAGTACTTC CASRQGNHQETQYF
- TRBJ1-5 TRBV27 - TGTGCCAGTCAAGGACAGTCCAATCAGCCCCAGCATTTT CASQGQSNQPQHF
- TRBJ2-7 TRBV10-3 - TGTGCCATCAATGACGGGACAAGGTACGAGCAGTACTTC CAINDGTRYEQYF
- TRBJ1-2 TRBV20-1 - TGCAGTGCTAGTACAGGGCCATATGGCTACACCTTC CSASTGPYGYTF
- TRBJ1-2 TRBV18 - TGTGCCAGCTCACCCGAGGGAGGGGAGAGCTATGGCTACACCTTC CASSPEGGESYGYTF
- TRBJ2-2 TRBV6-1 TRBD1 TGTGCCAGCAGTGAGGGTGAGACAGGGCCTTACACCGGGGAGCTGTTTTTT CASSEGETGPYTGELFF
- TRBJ1-4 TRBV6-5 - TGTGCCAGCAGTTCTGGGCTTCGGGGAACTAATGAAAAACTGTTTTTT CASSSGLRGTNEKLFF
- TRBJ1-2 TRBV7-9 TRBD1 TGTGCCAGCAGCTCTAACCACAGGGGGAACTATGGCTACACCTTC CASSSNHRGNYGYTF
- TRBJ1-2 TRBV4-1 - TGCGCCAGCAGCCACGCCCTGGGGGGGCGCGGCTACACCTTC CASSHALGGRGYTF
- TRBJ1-2 TRBV7-9 TRBD1 TGTGCCAGCAGCTCCGGGACAGGGCCCCTCTGGGGCTACACCTTC CASSSGTGPLWGYTF
- TRBJ2-7 TRBV6-1 TRBD2 TGTGCCAGCAGTGAAAGCCTGAGCGGGGGGGGGCTCTCCTACGAGCAGTACTTC CASSESLSGGGLSYEQYF
once TRBJ1-4 TRBV4-1 - TGCGCCAGCAGCCAATGGGGTTCAGGGAACGGTGAAAAACTGTTTTTT CASSQWGSGNGEKLFF
- TRBJ2-5 TRBV30 TRBD2 TGTGCCTGGAGTCCGGGACTAGCGGTACAAGAGACCCAGTACTTC CAWSPGLAVQETQYF
- TRBJ2-4 TRBV19 TRBD1 TGTGCCAGTAGTCTTACTCTACAGGGGGCCGAAAACATTCAGTACTTC CASSLTLQGAENIQYF
- TRBJ2-7 TRBV11-3 - TGTGCCAGCAGCCCAACAGGATCCTACGAGCAGTACTTC CASSPTGSYEQYF
- TRBJ1-1 TRBV28 TRBD1 TGTGCCAGCATCTTAGGACAGGGTGACACTGAAGCTTTCTTT CASILGQGDTEAFF
- TRBJ2-1 TRBV30 TRBD2 TGTGCCTGGACCTGGGGGGGACTAGCGGGCAAGAGCTCCTACAATGAGCAGTTCTTC CAWTWGGLAGKSSYNEQFF
once TRBJ1-2 TRBV28 - TGTGCCAGCAGTCCACCCGGGACTTACAACTATGGCTACACCTTC CASSPPGTYNYGYTF
- TRBJ2-5 TRBV21-1 - TGTGCCAGCAGCAAGGGGCAGGGTTGGCAAGAGACCCAGTACTTC CASSKGQGWQETQYF
- TRBJ1-2 TRBV19 TRBD1 TGTGCCAGTAGCAGCTTTACAGGGGGGAGCTATGGCTACACCTTC CASSSFTGGSYGYTF
- TRBJ1-2 TRBV12-3/TRBV12-4 TRBD1 TGTGCCAGCTCGACAGGGGGCAACTATGGCTACACCTTC CASSTGGNYGYTF
- TRBJ2-7 TRBV29-1 TRBD1 TGCAGCGTCGCTAGGAACAGGGGTTGGGAGCAGTACTTC CSVARNRGWEQYF